This TCR beta chain derives from a study of blood T cells in healthy people across ages. Study-wide points: More naive CD4+ cells and higher diversity marked long-lived donors relative to aged donors.

V gave up 4 bases and J gave up 9 bases, with 13 bases separating them. Germline V gives CDR1 MGHRA, CDR2 YSYEKL. The CDR3 has 13 amino acids. As for this clonotype: Its antigen is as yet unknown.

Primed by a sample-barcoded 5' primer and a J-beta primer mix, a second PCR proceeded for roughly 7 to 11 cycles. CDR3-containing paired-end reads numbering at least 2.5 million came from each sample. TCRdb used MiXCR to reprocess the 5' RACE reads, holding one entry per CDR3 protein. The sample records 650,000 to 1,000,000 distinct CDR3 sequences, 46% being singletons. The sequence was collected from a man aged 80 or over in good health. Sequencing input: blood. V gene TRBV4-1 combines with J gene TRBJ2-1; possibly TRBD1 for D (5 bases). The CDR3 here is CASSPSPGFEQFF. CDR3 sequence (DNA): TGCGCCAGCAGCCCCTCACCAGGGTTTGAGCAGTTCTTC.